This TCR beta chain is drawn from a study of CD8 T cells in ankylosing spondylitis (dated by TCRdb to 2015 to 2018). In the study overall: T cell receptor beta repertoires were profiled in healthy donors and ankylosing spondylitis patients so that disease-linked TCR variants could be found. The full study cohort comprised about 25 ankylosing spondylitis patients and approximately 100 healthy donors. Samples of peripheral blood were taken, and for ankylosing spondylitis patients, synovial fluid was collected as well.

This clonotype was picked up many times. This receptor's antigen is unknown. There are no base qualities to consult, and no much larger clone falls within one base. CDR1 and CDR2, looked up from the germline V gene (reference sequence), are DFQATT and SNEGSKA. The CDR3, cysteine through phenylalanine, is 14 amino acids long. Just CDR3 DNA is preserved here, 42 bases in frame from base 1. Sequencer: Illumina HiSeq 2500. TCR beta libraries were prepared by quantitative 5'-RACE with molecular barcodes. For the original study's pipeline: A new computational method, built on a probabilistic model of VDJ rearrangement, was used to identify disease-linked TCR variants. TCRdb trimmed public reads at Q25 via fastp, called clones via MiXCR and kept in-frame beta chains. Entries are consolidated by CDR3 protein sequence, retaining the most common genes and DNA. TCRdb's processing, not the authors' own work, is the source of the V and J calls. The sample includes about 140,000 distinct CDR3 sequences, with around 10% observed a single time. Less than 5% of the sample belongs to the ten largest clones.

Broad study findings and their caveats: The disease-linked clones were reported to be significantly enriched in matched synovial fluid samples from ankylosing spondylitis patients. Some motif variants had previously been reported in the synovial fluid and blood of reactive arthritis patients, which suggests shared mechanisms of disease initiation. Blood from ankylosing spondylitis patients appeared to be characterized by a TCR beta motif composed of about eight highly homologous amino acid variants. In peripheral blood, the disease-linked clones were found at relatively low frequencies and had a CD8+ phenotype.

Material: blood, either unsorted or a sorted T cell fraction (not recorded which). This receptor was taken from a female donor with ankylosing spondylitis or in good health (not recorded which). Recombination linked TRBV20-1 to TRBJ2-4; the D gene is possibly TRBD2, with 5 bases matching. The CDR3 reads CSTYPPAEGNIQYF. The DNA reads as follows: TGCAGCACATACCCACCAGCTGAGGGAAACATTCAGTACTTC.